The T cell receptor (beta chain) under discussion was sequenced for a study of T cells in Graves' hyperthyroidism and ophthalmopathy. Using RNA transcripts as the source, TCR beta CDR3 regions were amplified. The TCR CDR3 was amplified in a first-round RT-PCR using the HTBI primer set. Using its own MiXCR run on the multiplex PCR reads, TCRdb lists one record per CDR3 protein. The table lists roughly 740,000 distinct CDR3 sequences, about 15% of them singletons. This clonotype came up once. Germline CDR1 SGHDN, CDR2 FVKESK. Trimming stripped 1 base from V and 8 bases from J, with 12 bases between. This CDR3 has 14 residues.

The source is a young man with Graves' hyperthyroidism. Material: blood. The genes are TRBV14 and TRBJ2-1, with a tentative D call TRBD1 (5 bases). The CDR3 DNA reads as TGTGCCAGCAGCCAAGTACTTGGGGCGCATGAGCAGTTCTTC. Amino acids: CASSQVLGAHEQFF. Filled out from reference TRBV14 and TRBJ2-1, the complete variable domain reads EAGVTQFPSHSVIEKGQTVTLRCDPISGHDNLYWYRRVMGKEIKFLLHFVKESKQDESGMPNNRFLAERTGGTYSTLKVQPAELEDSGVYFCASSQVLGAHEQFFGPGTRLTVL.